The clone carrying this T cell receptor (beta chain) was found a few times. Its specificity is unknown. The data originate from a study of memory CD4+ T cells and cytomegalovirus serostatus. Single viable CD3+CD4+CD8-CD45RO+ cells were sorted as the memory CD4+ T cells. V dropped 0 bases and J dropped 9 bases, with 16 bases sitting between them. The CDR3 contains 14 residues. The germline V gene encodes CDR1 SGHNT and CDR2 YYREEE (reference sequence). The repertoire was sequenced with immunoSEQ multiplex PCR; TCRdb's copy has only in-frame clones and lacks some. Among approximately 51,000 clones, 60% to 80% were seen once, and the ten largest hold 1.2%. Regarding the study as a whole: A US-trained random forest predicted CMV serostatus with median AUC around 0.9.

This chain uses TRBV5-4 with TRBJ2-7, with D possibly matching TRBD2 (6 bases). Sequencing was done on a sample of memory CD4+ T cells from blood. This TCR was recovered from an adult in good health and CMV-seropositive. The CDR3 is CASSLASRRDGQYF. The CDR3 DNA sequence: TGTGCCAGCAGCTTGGCCAGTAGGCGGGATGGGCAGTACTTC.